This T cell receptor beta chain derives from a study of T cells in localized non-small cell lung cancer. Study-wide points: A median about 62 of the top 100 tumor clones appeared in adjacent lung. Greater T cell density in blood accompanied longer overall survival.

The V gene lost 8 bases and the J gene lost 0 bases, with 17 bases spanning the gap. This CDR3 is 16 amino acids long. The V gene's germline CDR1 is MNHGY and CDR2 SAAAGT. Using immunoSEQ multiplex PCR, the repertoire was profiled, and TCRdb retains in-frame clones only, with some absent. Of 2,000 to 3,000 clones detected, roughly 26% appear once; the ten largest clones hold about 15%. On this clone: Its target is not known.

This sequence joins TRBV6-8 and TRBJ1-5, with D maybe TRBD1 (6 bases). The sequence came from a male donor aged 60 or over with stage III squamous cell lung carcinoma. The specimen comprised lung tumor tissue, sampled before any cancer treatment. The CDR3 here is CASQGPTVYSNQPQHF. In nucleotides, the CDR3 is TGTGCCAGCCAGGGGCCAACCGTCTATAGCAATCAGCCCCAGCATTTT.